One and the same sample provided the 10 T cell receptor beta chains below, sequenced in a study of blood T cell repertoires in COVID-19. This table comes from immunoSEQ multiplex PCR, and its TCRdb copy is limited to in-frame clones, with some not included. The sample yields 100,000 to 120,000 clones, about 83% seen once. The sample taken for sequencing was peripheral blood. These receptors were taken from a woman between 65 and 79 years old with acute or convalescent COVID-19.

This chain uses TRBV7-2 with TRBJ2-5; D might be TRBD2 (6 bases). Trimming took 5 bases from V and 5 from J, leaving 18 bases between them. CDR3 length: 15 residues. Germline lookup yields CDR1 SGHTA and CDR2 FQGNSA. For the CDR3, the DNA is TGTGCCAGCAGCCTGTCTGCGGGGCCGTGGGAGACCCAGTACTTC. It translates to CASSLSAGPWETQYF.

The J gene is TRBJ2-4, the V gene TRBV7-8, with D possibly being TRBD2 (5 bases). The CDR3 is 16 residues long. Germline assignment: CDR1 SGHVS and CDR2 FQNEAQ. Trimming took off 4 bases at V and 5 bases at J, with 18 bases between the two ends. DNA for the CDR3: TGTGCCAGCAGCTACGGTTTCGTCCTCGGGGAAAACATTCAGTACTTC. As protein: CASSYGFVLGENIQYF.

V and J are TRBV2 and TRBJ2-2; D perhaps matches TRBD1 (6 bases). There are 15 residues in the CDR3. V was shortened by 7 bases and J by 2 bases, with 14 bases between the two germline ends. Per germline, CDR1 SNHLY and CDR2 FYNNEI. DNA for the CDR3: TGTGCCAGCATCCAGGGGCAGATCAACACCGGGGAGCTGTTTTTT. This translates into CASIQGQINTGELFF.

This sequence joins TRBV19 and TRBJ2-1; 7 bases align to TRBD2. Germline V gives CDR1 LNHDA, CDR2 SQIVND (reference sequence). This CDR3 is built from 16 residues. V gave up 5 bases and J gave up 2 bases; unmatched junction bases: 9. The CDR3 DNA reads as TGTGCCAGTAGTTTTCAGCGGGATCACCCCTACAATGAGCAGTTCTTC. Translation gives CASSFQRDHPYNEQFF.

This clone was seen a single time. The chain uses TRBV3-1 (or the pseudogene TRBV3-2) and TRBJ2-7; a weak D match, TRBD1 (5 bases). The CDR3 covers 14 residues. The germline V and J ends were trimmed by 1 base and 0 bases, with 7 bases remaining between them. The germline CDR1 and CDR2 sequences are LGHDT and YNNKEL (reference sequence). CDR3 coding DNA: TGTGCCAGCAGCCAAGGGACAAGCTCCTACGAGCAGTACTTC. Its translation is CASSQGTSSYEQYF.

This clone turned up a few times. The V gene is TRBV5-1, the J gene TRBJ1-1; the D gene is possibly TRBD1 (5 bases). V lost 2 bases to trimming and J lost 0 bases, with 8 bases between them. From germline, CDR1 is SGHRS and CDR2 YFSETQ. CDR3 length equals 14 residues. CDR3 coding DNA: TGCGCCAGCAGCTTAACGGGGGTGAACACTGAAGCTTTCTTT. Its protein product is CASSLTGVNTEAFF.

V gene TRBV6-2 or TRBV6-3 combines with J gene TRBJ2-7; D gene ambiguous. Germline loops: CDR1 MNHEY, CDR2 SVGEGT. CDR3 length: 13 residues. V was shortened by 2 bases and J by 3 bases, with 8 bases between the two germline ends. CDR3 DNA: TGTGCCAGCAGTTACCGCGGAAACTACGAGCAGTACGTC. Translated, it gives CASSYRGNYEQYV.

V gene TRBV4-3 combines with J gene TRBJ2-2, with 11 nucleotides matching TRBD2. V dropped 0 bases and J dropped 4; count of bases not matched to a gene: 4. The CDR3 has 17 amino acids. From germline, CDR1 is LGHNA and CDR2 YSLEER. The CDR3 nucleotides are TGCGCCAGCAGCCAAGAGATAGCGGGGGGGATCACCGGGGAGCTGTTTTTT. The encoded protein is CASSQEIAGGITGELFF.

The rearrangement uses TRBV7-2 and TRBJ2-1; 10 positions agree with TRBD2. The V and J ends lost 6 bases and 2 bases, in that order; junction bases with no gene match: 7. The CDR3 is 16 amino acids. CDR1 and CDR2 (germline): SGHTA, FQGNSA. For the CDR3, the DNA is TGTGCCAGCAGTCCATCCGGGACTAGCGCCTACAATGAGCAGTTCTTC. Its protein is CASSPSGTSAYNEQFF. The full variable domain, its missing parts supplied by reference TRBV7-2 and TRBJ2-1, is GAGVSQSPSNKVTEKGKDVELRCDPISGHTALYWYRQSLGQGLEFLIYFQGNSAPDKSGLPSDRFSAERTGGSVSTLTIQRTQQEDSAVYLCASSPSGTSAYNEQFFGPGTRLTVL.

The sample holds a few counts of this clone. This CDR3 is CSVDKTGYGYGYTF. The CDR3 DNA reads TGCAGCGTGGATAAGACAGGGTACGGCTATGGCTACACCTTC. V usage is TRBV29-1 and J usage is TRBJ1-2; 7 nucleotides agree with TRBD1. The CDR3 covers 14 residues. Losses at the gene ends were 6 bases for V and 4 bases for J; bases not matched to a gene: 11. In germline, CDR1 is SQVTM, CDR2 ANQGSEA.